This T cell receptor (beta chain) was observed in a study of shared clonotypes between healthy human individuals. Healthy HIV-negative adults without recent acute infections or vaccinations served as donors. For this clone: A far larger clone differs by one base, so this is likely a read error.

Ten immunoSEQ deep assay plates were used by the authors to sequence unsorted PBMC DNA. Clones were sequenced by immunoSEQ multiplex PCR, and TCRdb holds only the in-frame ones, with some missing. This repertoire shows over 400,000 clones, approximately 84% found once; its top ten account for about 13%. The CDR3 contains 14 residues. V lost 4 bases to trimming and J lost 0 bases, with 9 bases between them. Germline CDR1 and CDR2: WSHSY and SAAADI. Sequenced: PBMCs. The chain joins TRBV10-2 to TRBJ1-1; no firm D call. This TCR derives from a woman between 40 and 50 years old in good health. Some clones in this sample may be carry-over from other donors' samples. The CDR3 reads CASSVSYVNTEAFF. For the CDR3, the DNA is TGCGCCAGCAGTGTCAGCTACGTGAACACTGAAGCTTTCTTT.